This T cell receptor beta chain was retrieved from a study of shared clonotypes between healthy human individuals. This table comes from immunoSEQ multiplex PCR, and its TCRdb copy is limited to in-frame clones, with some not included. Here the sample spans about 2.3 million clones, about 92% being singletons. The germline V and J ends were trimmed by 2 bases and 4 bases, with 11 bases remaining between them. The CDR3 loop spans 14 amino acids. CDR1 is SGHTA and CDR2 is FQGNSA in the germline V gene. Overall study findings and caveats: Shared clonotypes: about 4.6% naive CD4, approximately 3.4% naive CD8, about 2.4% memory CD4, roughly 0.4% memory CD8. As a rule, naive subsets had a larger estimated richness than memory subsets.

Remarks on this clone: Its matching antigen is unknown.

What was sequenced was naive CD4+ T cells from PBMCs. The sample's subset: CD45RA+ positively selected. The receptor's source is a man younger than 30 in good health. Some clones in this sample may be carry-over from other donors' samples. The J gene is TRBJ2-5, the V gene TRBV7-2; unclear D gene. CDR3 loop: CASSLSVGSETQYF. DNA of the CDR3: TGTGCCAGCAGCTTATCGGTAGGGTCAGAGACCCAGTACTTC.